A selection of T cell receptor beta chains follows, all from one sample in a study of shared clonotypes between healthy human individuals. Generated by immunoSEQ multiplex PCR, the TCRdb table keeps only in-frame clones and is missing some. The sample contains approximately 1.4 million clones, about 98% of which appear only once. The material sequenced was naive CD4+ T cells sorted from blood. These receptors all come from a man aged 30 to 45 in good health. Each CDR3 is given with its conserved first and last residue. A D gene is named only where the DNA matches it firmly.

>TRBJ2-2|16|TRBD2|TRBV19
CASIGLAGGHTGELFF
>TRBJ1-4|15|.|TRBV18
CASSPLSGDNEKLFF
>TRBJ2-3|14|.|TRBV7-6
CASSSPGGTDTQYF
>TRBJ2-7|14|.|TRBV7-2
CASSRDFGNSEQYF
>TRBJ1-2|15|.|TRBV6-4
CASSLLQGNTQGYTF
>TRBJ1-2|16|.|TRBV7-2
CASSLRWDPESYGYTF
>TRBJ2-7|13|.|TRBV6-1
CASSERRPDEQYF
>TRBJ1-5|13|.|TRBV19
CASSIGEVQPQHF
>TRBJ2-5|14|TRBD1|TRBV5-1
CASSSTGGGETQYF
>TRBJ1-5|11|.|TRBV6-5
CASSTDWPQHF
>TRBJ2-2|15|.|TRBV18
CASSPDTGNTGELFF